Presented here are 10 T cell receptor beta chains from one specimen sequenced in a study of regulatory T cells in long-lasting Graves disease. iRepertoire HTBI primers and Arm-PCR of CDR3 regions built TCR beta libraries. TCRdb re-called the multiplex PCR reads with MiXCR, one entry per CDR3 protein. The table includes 410,000 or so distinct CDR3 sequences, about 15% detected once. The time point denotes: newly diagnosed GD, antithyroid drugs for less than 3 months. PBMC-extracted RNA yielded the TCR library. These same data were also listed under a study on T cells in Graves' hyperthyroidism and ophthalmopathy.

The sequencing used peripheral blood mononuclear cells (PBMCs), collected at new diagnosis, from a patient treated with antithyroid drugs. The receptors were sampled from a woman aged 30 to 39 with Graves disease.

This clonotype was seen a handful of times. This sequence joins TRBV24-1 and TRBJ2-2; D perhaps matches TRBD2 (5 bases). The CDR3 runs to 17 residues. Deletions cut 0 bases from V and 0 bases from J, with 10 bases between. CDR1 KGHDR and CDR2 SFDVKD come from the germline V gene. CDR3 protein: CATSDLAGDTNTGELFF. The DNA of the CDR3 is TGTGCCACCAGTGATTTGGCGGGCGATACGAACACCGGGGAGCTGTTTTTT.

The sample holds a few counts of this clonotype. This chain joins TRBV27 and TRBJ2-2, with D maybe TRBD2 (5 bases). This CDR3 region has 12 residues. CDR1 is MNHEY, CDR2 SMNVEV, per germline (reference sequence). The germline V and J ends were trimmed by 7 bases and 7 bases, with 10 bases remaining between them. CDR3 nucleotide sequence: TGTGCCAGCACTACTCGGGGCGGGGAGCTGTTTTTT. Protein: CASTTRGGELFF.

This clonotype was counted at least ten times. The gene calls are TRBV18 and TRBJ2-7, with D hard to call. V lost 1 base and J lost 6, with 4 bases in between. The CDR3 sequence is 11 residues long. Germline assignment: CDR1 KGHSH and CDR2 LQKENI. CDR3 DNA sequence: TGTGCCAGCTCACCACTAATCGAGCAGTACTTC. Its translation is CASSPLIEQYF. The full variable domain, with the rest looked up from reference TRBV18 and TRBJ2-7, is NAGVMQNPRHLVRRRGQEARLRCSPMKGHSHVYWYRQLPEEGLKFMVYLQKENIIDESGMPKERFSAEFPKEGPSILRIQQVVRGDSAAYFCASSPLIEQYFGPGTRLTVT.

This clonotype was counted only a few times. The final CDR3 position lacks the conserved phenylalanine or tryptophan, pointing to a likely read error. V is TRBV7-9 and J is TRBJ2-5, with TRBD2 matching over 7 bases. Germline V gene lookup returns CDR1 SEHNR and CDR2 FQNEAQ (reference sequence). This CDR3 is 16 amino acids long. With V trimmed by 5 bases and J by 1 base, 10 bases remained unmatched. The CDR3 here is CASSRLSGAAQETQYL. The CDR3 bases are TGTGCCAGCAGCCGTCTGAGCGGGGCGGCCCAAGAGACCCAGTACCTC.

This clonotype was counted at least ten times. V and J are TRBV10-3 and TRBJ1-5; TRBD1 might be the D (6 bases). Trimming took 0 bases from V and 4 from J, leaving 10 bases between them. The V gene's germline CDR1 is ENHRY and CDR2 SYGVKD. This CDR3 has 15 residues. In DNA, the CDR3 is TGTGCCATCAGTGAGTCGGACAGATCAAATCAGCCCCAGCATTTT. Its protein is CAISESDRSNQPQHF.

This clonotype came up many times. The V call is TRBV6-1, the J call TRBJ1-5; D is perhaps TRBD1 (5 bases). The CDR3 contains 12 residues. Trimming removed 6 bases from V and 7 bases from J, with 10 bases in between. CDR1 MNHNS and CDR2 SASEGT come from the germline V gene. The DNA for the CDR3 is TGTGCCAGCAGGGGTTCAGGGCAGCCCCAGCATTTT. It yields the protein CASRGSGQPQHF.

The J gene is TRBJ2-7, the V gene TRBV30, with D perhaps being TRBD1 or TRBD2 (6 bases each). Germline V gene sequence: CDR1 GTSNPN, CDR2 SVGIG (reference sequence). V lost 5 bases to trimming and J lost 5 bases, with 19 bases between them. This CDR3 has 14 residues. The CDR3 loop is CAWDPGAAKNEQYF. CDR3 nucleotides: TGTGCCTGGGATCCGGGGGCGGCAAAGAACGAGCAGTACTTC.

J is TRBJ2-1 and V is TRBV13; 10 bases map to TRBD2. Germline CDR1 is PRHDT and CDR2 is FYEKMQ (reference sequence). J gave up 9 bases and V 5 bases, and 13 bases lay outside the gene matches. This CDR3 is built from 16 residues. CDR3 nucleotides: TGTGCCAGCAGCCAGAGGAGTCTAGCGGGAGTGATTGAGCAGTTCTTC. Protein product: CASSQRSLAGVIEQFF.

Comments on this clonotype: This probably arose from a read error, given a far larger clone one base away. This sequence joins TRBV9 and TRBJ1-1; the D is unclear. Germline V gene lookup returns CDR1 SGDLS and CDR2 YYNGEE. The CDR3 consists of 15 residues. Trimming took 4 bases from V and 1 from J, leaving 14 bases between them. In DNA form, the CDR3 reads TGTGCCAGCAGCTTAGGTTCGGCGCCGAACACTGAAGCTTTCTTT. This gives the protein CASSLGSAPNTEAFF.

In this sample, this clonotype turned up many times. This chain uses TRBV5-1 with TRBJ2-5; D ambiguous. In germline, CDR1 is SGHRS, CDR2 YFSETQ. V was trimmed by 0 bases and J by 1 base, leaving 13 bases between them. This CDR3 spans 16 amino acids. The CDR3 spells CASSLEASSLQETQYF. CDR3 DNA sequence: TGCGCCAGCAGCTTGGAGGCCAGCTCTCTCCAAGAGACCCAGTACTTC.